Given below is one T cell receptor (beta chain) in context. Its cognate antigen is unknown. This sample is drawn from a study of Ad26.COV2.S vaccination and SARS-CoV-2 variants. The CDR3 consists of 20 residues. Trimming took 2 bases from V and 3 from J; bases not matched to a gene: 20. Germline assignment: CDR1 LGHDT and CDR2 YNNKEL (reference sequence). TCRdb's copy holds only in-frame clones and misses some; the assay was immunoSEQ multiplex PCR. The sample lists about 400,000 clones; approximately 87% were seen once. Treatment here: roughly 19 received Ad26.COV2.S at low or high dose, single or two shots; five or six received placebo; per-sample allocation not given. Each sample was drawn 63 days after the first injection (of vaccine or placebo). General observations from the study: Analytic work on TCR breadth and depth might have understated the full extent of total T cell responses.

The rearrangement uses TRBV3-1 (or the pseudogene TRBV3-2) and TRBJ2-7; 9 bases fit TRBD1. The TCR was taken from a person aged 18-60 years who received the Ad26.COV2.S COVID-19 vaccine or a placebo. Sequences were derived from peripheral blood, sampled in a trial of Ad26.COV2.S vaccine versus placebo. The CDR3 protein is CASSQKGGTGPGMRDYEQYF. As DNA, the CDR3 is TGTGCCAGCAGCCAAAAAGGAGGGACAGGGCCTGGTATGAGGGACTACGAGCAGTACTTC.